Listed here is a single T cell receptor beta chain. What it recognizes is unknown. This CDR3 region has 14 residues. Germline V CDR1 and CDR2: MDHEN, SYDVKM. Trimming cost V 3 bases and J 2 bases, with 10 bases left between them. This entry comes from a study of shared clonotypes between healthy human individuals. In the study overall: CD8 memory received one plate per donor, CD8 naive two, CD4 memory three and CD4 naive three. The study's findings and limits: Clonotypes which were not shared had lower generation probabilities than clonotypes that all four donors shared. The researchers took only blood, and tissue repertoires probably look different.

A CD45RA+ naive subset and a CD45RA-negative memory subset were split from CD4+ cells. The data were produced by immunoSEQ multiplex PCR, yet TCRdb's version contains in-frame clones alone and is incomplete. The sample carries 600,000 to 750,000 clones, roughly 78% recorded once. This TCR derives from a young woman in good health. The chain uses TRBV28 and TRBJ1-2; weak D call: TRBD1 (6 bases). What was sequenced was memory CD4+ T cells sorted from blood. Documented subset: CD45RA-negative fraction. The CDR3 sequence: CASSLGGQNYGYTF. CDR3 in DNA: TGTGCCAGCAGTTTGGGAGGACAGAACTATGGCTACACCTTC.